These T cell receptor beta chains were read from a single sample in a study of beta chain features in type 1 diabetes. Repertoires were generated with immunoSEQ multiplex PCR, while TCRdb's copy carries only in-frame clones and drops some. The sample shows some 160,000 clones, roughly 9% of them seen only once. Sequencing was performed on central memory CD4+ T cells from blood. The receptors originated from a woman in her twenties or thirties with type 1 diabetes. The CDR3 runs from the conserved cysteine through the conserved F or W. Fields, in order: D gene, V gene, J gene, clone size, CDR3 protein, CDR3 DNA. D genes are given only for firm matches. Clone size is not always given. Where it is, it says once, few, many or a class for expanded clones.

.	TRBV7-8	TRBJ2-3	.	CASSLGSGDTQYF	TGTGCCAGCAGCTTAGGGTCGGGGGATACGCAGTATTTT
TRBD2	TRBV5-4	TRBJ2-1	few	CASSRATSGSLNEQFF	TGTGCCAGCAGCCGCGCGACTAGCGGGAGTTTGAATGAGCAGTTCTTC
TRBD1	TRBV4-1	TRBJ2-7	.	CASAGTANREQYF	TGCGCCAGCGCCGGGACAGCGAACCGGGAGCAGTACTTC
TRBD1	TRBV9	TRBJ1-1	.	CASSVGSGTGGQEAFF	TGTGCCAGCAGCGTAGGATCGGGGACAGGGGGACAAGAAGCTTTCTTT
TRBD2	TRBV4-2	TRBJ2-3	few	CASSQGPIGTSGTQYF	TGTGCCAGCAGCCAAGGACCCATTGGGACTAGCGGGACGCAGTATTTT
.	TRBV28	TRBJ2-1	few	CASSFGGISYNNEQFF	TGTGCCAGCAGTTTTGGCGGGATAAGCTATAACAATGAGCAGTTCTTC
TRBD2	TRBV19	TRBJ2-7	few	CASSTIGTNYEQYF	TGTGCCAGTAGCACCATCGGGACTAACTACGAGCAGTACTTC
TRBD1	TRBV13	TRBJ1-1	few	CASSLVQGVNTEAFF	TGTGCCAGCAGCTTAGTTCAGGGGGTGAACACTGAAGCTTTCTTT
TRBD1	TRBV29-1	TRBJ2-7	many	CSVVTGGTYEQYF	TGCAGCGTTGTGACAGGGGGAACCTACGAGCAGTACTTC
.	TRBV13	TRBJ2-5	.	CASSFGGGGQETQYF	TGTGCCAGCAGCTTTGGCGGGGGCGGGCAAGAGACCCAGTACTTC
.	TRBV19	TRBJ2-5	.	CASSIVGQETQYF	TGTGCCAGTAGTATAGTCGGCCAAGAGACCCAGTACTTC
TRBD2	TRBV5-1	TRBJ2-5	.	CASSSFGGSFGETQYF	TGCGCCAGCAGCTCCTTTGGCGGGAGCTTCGGGGAGACCCAGTACTTC
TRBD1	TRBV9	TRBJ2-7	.	CASGPRDRGYEQYF	TGTGCCAGCGGCCCCCGGGACAGGGGGTACGAGCAGTACTTC
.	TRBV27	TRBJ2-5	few	CASSLWLDGQETQYF	TGTGCCAGCAGTTTATGGCTAGACGGGCAAGAGACCCAGTACTTC
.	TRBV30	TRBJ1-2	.	CAWSQPSRAYGYTF	TGTGCCTGGAGTCAACCCAGCAGGGCCTATGGCTACACCTTC
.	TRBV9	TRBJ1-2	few	CASSVAQGFRGNGYTF	TGTGCCAGCAGCGTAGCTCAAGGTTTTCGGGGAAACGGCTACACCTTC
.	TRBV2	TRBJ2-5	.	CASNFYGRGETQYF	TGTGCCAGCAACTTCTACGGGCGGGGAGAGACCCAGTACTTC
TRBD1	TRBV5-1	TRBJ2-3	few	CASSLQGAGDTQYF	TGCGCCAGCAGCTTACAGGGGGCAGGAGATACGCAGTATTTT
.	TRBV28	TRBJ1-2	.	CASRPSRTGYGYTF	TGTGCCAGCAGACCATCACGAACAGGCTATGGCTACACCTTC
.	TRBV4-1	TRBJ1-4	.	CASSQPQGIEKLFF	TGCGCCAGCAGCCAGCCTCAGGGAATTGAAAAACTGTTTTTT
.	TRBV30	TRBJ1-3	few	CAWSPKGNTIYF	TGTGCCTGGAGTCCCAAAGGAAACACCATATATTTT
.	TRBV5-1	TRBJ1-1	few	CASSLVETPYTEAFF	TGCGCCAGCAGCTTGGTGGAGACTCCATACACTGAAGCTTTCTTT
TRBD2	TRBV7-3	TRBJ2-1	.	CASRAGTSGHNEQFF	TGTGCCAGCAGAGCTGGGACTAGCGGCCACAATGAGCAGTTCTTC
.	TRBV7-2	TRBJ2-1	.	CASSPKAENEQFF	TGTGCCAGCAGCCCCAAAGCGGAAAATGAGCAGTTCTTC
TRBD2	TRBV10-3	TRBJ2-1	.	CAISERLAGVGNEQFF	TGTGCCATCAGTGAGAGACTAGCGGGAGTCGGCAATGAGCAGTTCTTC
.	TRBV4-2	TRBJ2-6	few	CASSQESYSYGANVLTF	TGTGCCAGCAGCCAAGAAAGCTACTCTTATGGGGCCAACGTCCTGACTTTC
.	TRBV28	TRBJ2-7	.	CASGSMAGRFYEQYF	TGTGCCAGCGGTTCTATGGCAGGGAGGTTCTACGAGCAGTACTTC
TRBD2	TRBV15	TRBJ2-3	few	CATSSTGTSGRKRTDTQYF	TGTGCCACCAGCAGTACCGGGACTAGCGGGAGGAAGCGCACAGATACGCAGTATTTT
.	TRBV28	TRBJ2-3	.	CASSLRQGLLTDTQYF	TGTGCCAGCAGTTTAAGACAGGGACTTCTCACAGATACGCAGTATTTT
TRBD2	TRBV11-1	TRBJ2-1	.	CASSLVSGSYNEQFF	TGTGCCAGCAGCTTAGTAAGCGGGAGCTACAATGAGCAGTTCTTC
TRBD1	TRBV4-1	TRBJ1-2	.	CASSQDRAQGIPYGYTF	TGCGCCAGCAGCCAAGATAGGGCACAGGGGATTCCCTATGGCTACACCTTC
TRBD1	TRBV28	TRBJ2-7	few	CASSPGGQGACEQYF	TGTGCCAGCAGTCCCGGGGGACAGGGGGCATGCGAGCAGTACTTC
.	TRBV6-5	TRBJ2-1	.	CASSYSRATYNEQFF	TGTGCCAGCAGTTACTCGAGGGCCACCTACAATGAGCAGTTCTTC
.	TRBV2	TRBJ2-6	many	CASYSLPSGANVLTF	TGTGCCAGCTACTCGCTTCCCTCTGGGGCCAACGTCCTGACTTTC
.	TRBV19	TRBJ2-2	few	CASSRGAAATGELFF	TGTGCCAGTAGTAGGGGTGCAGCGGCAACCGGGGAGCTGTTTTTT
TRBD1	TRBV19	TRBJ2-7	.	CASSVGTGYYEQYF	TGTGCCAGTAGTGTCGGGACAGGATACTACGAGCAGTACTTC
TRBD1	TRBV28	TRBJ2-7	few	CASSSGTGVREQYF	TGTGCCAGCAGTTCCGGGACAGGGGTCCGCGAGCAGTACTTC
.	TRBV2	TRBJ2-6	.	CASSEQTVNVLTF	TGTGCCAGCAGCGAGCAGACAGTCAACGTCCTGACTTTC
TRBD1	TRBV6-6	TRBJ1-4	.	CASSYPTGDEKLFF	TGTGCCAGCAGTTATCCCACAGGGGACGAAAAACTGTTTTTT
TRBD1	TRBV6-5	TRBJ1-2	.	CATRQGGGYGYTF	TGTGCCACCCGACAGGGGGGGGGCTATGGCTACACCTTC
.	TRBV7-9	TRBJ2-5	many	CASSLEQGQTQYF	TGTGCCAGCAGCTTAGAACAGGGTCAGACCCAGTACTTC
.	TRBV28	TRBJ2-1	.	CASSFLRAYNEQFF	TGTGCCAGCAGTTTCCTGCGGGCGTACAATGAGCAGTTCTTC
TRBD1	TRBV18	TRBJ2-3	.	CASSPSGTGTDTQYF	TGTGCCAGCTCACCTTCCGGGACAGGCACAGATACGCAGTATTTT
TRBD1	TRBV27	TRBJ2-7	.	CASSTGTGDGEQYF	TGTGCCAGCAGTACCGGGACAGGGGATGGCGAGCAGTACTTC
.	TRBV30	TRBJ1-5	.	CAWSAGIARNQPQHF	TGTGCCTGGAGCGCTGGGATAGCGCGCAATCAGCCCCAGCATTTT
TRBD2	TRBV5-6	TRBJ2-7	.	CASSALGSGRYEQYF	TGTGCCAGCAGCGCCCTGGGGAGCGGGAGATACGAGCAGTACTTC
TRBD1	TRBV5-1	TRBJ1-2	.	CASSPTGPYGYTF	TGCGCCAGCAGCCCGACAGGGCCCTATGGCTACACCTTC
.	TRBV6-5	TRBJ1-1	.	CASSNREDNTEAFF	TGTGCCAGCAGCAACAGGGAAGACAACACTGAAGCTTTCTTT
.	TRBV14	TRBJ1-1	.	CASSHTGNMNTEAFF	TGTGCCAGCAGCCACACAGGGAACATGAACACTGAAGCTTTCTTT
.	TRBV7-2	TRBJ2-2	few	CASSSGSHTGELFF	TGTGCCAGCAGCTCGGGGTCACACACCGGGGAGCTGTTTTTT
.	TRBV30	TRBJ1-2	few	CAWSVGGSYGYTF	TGTGCCTGGAGTGTGGGCGGGAGCTATGGCTACACCTTC
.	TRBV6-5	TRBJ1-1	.	CASSYKTGGGTEAFF	TGTGCCAGCAGTTACAAGACTGGCGGGGGAACTGAAGCTTTCTTT